The 26 T cell receptor beta chains in this list originate from one sample, sequenced in a study of CD8 T cells in ankylosing spondylitis. TCRdb analysed the 5' RACE reads with MiXCR anew, one entry per CDR3 protein. The profile covers some 92,000 distinct CDR3 sequences, with approximately 30% appearing a single time and approximately 59% taken by the ten largest. Sequencing input: blood, either unsorted or a sorted T cell fraction (not recorded which). The receptors come from a male donor with ankylosing spondylitis or in good health (not recorded which).

The chain employs TRBV29-1 and TRBJ1-1; the D is unclear. CDR1 and CDR2 from the germline V gene are SQVTM and ANQGSEA. The CDR3 contains 13 residues. Trimming cost V 6 bases and J 5 bases, with 16 bases left between them. The CDR3 nucleotides read TGCAGCGTCGCGAGGCTCGATCTGACTGAAGCTTTCTTT. It is translated as CSVARLDLTEAFF.

The chain uses TRBV5-5 and TRBJ2-1, with TRBD1 matching over 7 bases. CDR3 length: 15 residues. The junction had 5 bases not matched to a gene; V was cut back by 2 bases and J by 3 bases. From germline, CDR1 is SGHKS and CDR2 YYEKEE (reference sequence). CDR3: CASSLGDSVYNEQFF. Written as DNA, the CDR3 is TGTGCCAGCAGCTTAGGGGACAGCGTCTACAATGAGCAGTTCTTC.

The chain links TRBV27 to TRBJ2-3; D uncertain. V was clipped by 3 bases and J by 3 bases, with 10 bases between them. From germline, CDR1 is MNHEY and CDR2 SMNVEV (reference sequence). The CDR3 is made up of 14 amino acids. The CDR3 DNA reads as TGTGCCAGCAGTTTCTCCCGGCGAACAGATACGCAGTATTTT. It yields the protein CASSFSRRTDTQYF.

The chain has TRBV4-1 and TRBJ2-5; unclear D gene. The CDR3 runs to 14 residues. V dropped 1 base and J dropped 1 base, with 7 bases sitting between them. CDR1 and CDR2 from the germline V gene are MGHRA and YSYEKL. CDR3 coding DNA: TGCGCCAGCAGCCAAGCGTCAGCCCAAGAGACCCAGTACTTC. This sequence encodes CASSQASAQETQYF.

The table lists this clonotype with a few counts. The V and J genes are TRBV30 and TRBJ1-5; D perhaps matches TRBD1 (5 bases). The CDR3 sequence is 14 residues long. Germline CDR1 and CDR2: GTSNPN and SVGIG (reference sequence). Trimming cost V 0 bases and J 5 bases, with 11 bases left between them. The CDR3 sequence: CAWSVPQGHQPQHF. The CDR3 DNA follows: TGTGCCTGGAGTGTACCTCAGGGCCATCAGCCCCAGCATTTT.

This chain uses TRBV27 with TRBJ2-2; D is possibly TRBD2 (6 bases). Trimming removed 1 base from V and 9 bases from J, with 24 bases in between. Germline assignment: CDR1 MNHEY and CDR2 SMNVEV (reference sequence). The CDR3 runs 18 residues. CDR3 in DNA: TGTGCCAGCAGTTTATTTGACTGGTCGGGAGAGCCCATGAGGGAGCTGTTTTTT. This codes for CASSLFDWSGEPMRELFF.

The table lists this clonotype with a count of one. V is TRBV3-1 and J is TRBJ1-1; D is unresolved. The ends were cut back, 2 bases at V and 10 bases at J, with 11 bases in the middle. Germline V CDR1 and CDR2: LGHDT, YNNKEL (reference sequence). This CDR3 region has 12 residues. The CDR3 region is CASSQPRMGAFF. The CDR3 region has the DNA TGTGCCAGCAGCCAACCTCGGATGGGAGCTTTCTTT.

This clonotype was seen a few times. This chain connects TRBV28 to TRBJ2-1, with D uncertain. The CDR3 length is 12 residues. Germline V gene lookup returns CDR1 MDHEN and CDR2 SYDVKM. V was shortened by 6 bases and J by 10 bases, with 13 bases between the two germline ends. The CDR3 here is CASRNEVVEQFF. The DNA of the CDR3 is TGTGCCAGCAGAAATGAAGTGGTGGAGCAGTTCTTC.

This chain joins TRBV20-1 and TRBJ2-1; the match to TRBD1 covers 8 bases. From germline, CDR1 is DFQATT and CDR2 SNEGSKA (reference sequence). CDR3 length equals 15 residues. The ends lost 6 bases at V and 5 bases at J; junction bases unmatched: 12. CDR3 sequence (DNA): TGCAGTGCGCCCCCTGGGACAGGACCCAACAATGAGCAGTTCTTC. Residues: CSAPPGTGPNNEQFF.

This clonotype was recorded a few times. The chain uses TRBV5-6 and TRBJ1-3; TRBD1 is a possible D gene (6 bases). V dropped 3 bases and J dropped 0 bases, with 16 bases sitting between them. This CDR3 has 17 residues. CDR1 is SGHDT, CDR2 YYEEEE, per germline. Here the CDR3 reads CASSSKSTGISGNTIYF. As DNA, the CDR3 is TGTGCCAGCAGCTCGAAATCTACAGGGATCTCTGGAAACACCATATATTTT.

This clonotype showed up just a few times. The rearrangement joins TRBV5-1 to TRBJ2-1; the match to TRBD1 covers 8 bases. V was pared by 3 bases and J by 7 bases, with 6 bases of the junction left unmatched. Germline-derived CDR1 and CDR2 are SGHRS and YFSETQ. The CDR3 is made up of 14 amino acids. The CDR3 sequence: CASSSGQALNEQFF. The CDR3 coding sequence is TGCGCCAGCAGCTCGGGACAGGCGCTGAATGAGCAGTTCTTC.

The rearrangement links TRBV10-3 to TRBJ2-2; D gene unclear. Between the trimmed V and J ends, which lost 8 bases and 10 bases, there was a span of 8 bases. The CDR3 length is 10 residues. The germline CDR1 and CDR2 sequences are ENHRY and SYGVKD. The CDR3 coding sequence is TGTGCCATCGGAGAAGAGGAGCTGTTTTTT. Translated: CAIGEEELFF.

In its sample, this clonotype was seen a few times. CDR3 sequence reads: CASSSGGDTQYF. DNA of the CDR3: TGTGCCAGCAGCTCAGGGGGAGATACGCAGTATTTT. The V and J genes are TRBV7-2 and TRBJ2-3; 7 bases fit TRBD1. Germline values: CDR1 SGHTA, CDR2 FQGNSA. The CDR3 totals 12 residues. V dropped 4 bases and J dropped 5; count of bases not matched to a gene: 0.

The sample holds a few counts of this clonotype. The CDR3 sequence: CASSPGPGFGYTF. The CDR3 DNA follows: TGTGCCAGCAGTCCCGGGCCCGGATTTGGCTACACCTTC. The J gene is TRBJ1-2, the V gene TRBV27; D not resolved. Germline loops: CDR1 MNHEY, CDR2 SMNVEV (reference sequence). V gave up 5 bases and J gave up 7 bases, with 14 bases separating them. The CDR3 has 13 residues.

This clonotype was counted a few times. The rearrangement links TRBV7-9 to TRBJ1-4; no reliable D call. The CDR3 totals 14 residues. With 4 bases removed from V and 4 bases from J, the gap between germline ends came to 10 bases. Germline V gene sequence: CDR1 SEHNR, CDR2 FQNEAQ (reference sequence). This chain's CDR3 is CASSSRGGNEKLFF. The CDR3 DNA reads TGTGCCAGCAGCTCTAGAGGCGGTAATGAAAAACTGTTTTTT.

The rearrangement uses TRBV15 and TRBJ2-7; 7 positions agree with TRBD2. There are 17 residues in the CDR3. Germline CDR1 LNHNV, CDR2 YYDKDF (reference sequence). J gave up 4 bases and V 1 base, and 13 bases lay outside the gene matches. The CDR3 loop reads CATSRGSRGVSVYEQYV. The CDR3 nucleotides are TGTGCCACCAGCAGAGGGTCCCGGGGGGTATCGGTTTACGAGCAGTACGTC.

Ten or more counts support this clonotype. V and J are TRBV5-1 and TRBJ2-2; D unresolved. With 0 bases removed from V and 5 bases from J, the gap between germline ends came to 5 bases. Germline values: CDR1 SGHRS, CDR2 YFSETQ. The CDR3 runs to 13 residues. The CDR3: CASSLVATGELFF. CDR3 coding DNA: TGCGCCAGCAGCTTGGTGGCAACCGGGGAGCTGTTTTTT.

The sample holds a few counts of this clonotype. V gene TRBV7-9 combines with J gene TRBJ1-1; perhaps TRBD1 as D (5 bases). The V gene's germline CDR1 is SEHNR and CDR2 FQNEAQ (reference sequence). There are 13 residues in the CDR3. V lost 5 bases and J lost 6, with 13 bases in between. CDR3 nucleotide sequence: TGTGCCAGCAGCGTCGCTCGGGGGGCTGAAGCTTTCTTT. This encodes CASSVARGAEAFF. The variable domain in full, with the rest retrieved from reference TRBV7-9 and TRBJ1-1, is DTGVSQNPRHKITKRGQNVTFRCDPISEHNRLYWYRQTLGQGPEFLTYFQNEAQLEKSRLLSDRFSAERPKGSFSTLEIQRTEQGDSAMYLCASSVARGAEAFFGQGTRLTVV.

This clonotype was detected a few times. The chain is built from TRBV5-6 and TRBJ2-5; TRBD1 aligns across 12 bases. The CDR3 is made up of 16 amino acids. The V segment lost 5 bases and the J segment 1 base; nucleotides outside the gene matches: 6. Germline loops: CDR1 SGHDT, CDR2 YYEEEE. The CDR3 spells CASSFGTGGFQETQYF. As DNA, the CDR3 is TGTGCCAGCAGTTTCGGGACAGGGGGCTTCCAAGAGACCCAGTACTTC.

This clonotype was observed a few times. This chain links TRBV20-1 with TRBJ2-5, with 10 nucleotides matching TRBD2. J gave up 4 bases and V 0 bases, and 8 bases lay outside the gene matches. Per germline, CDR1 DFQATT and CDR2 SNEGSKA (reference sequence). CDR3 size: 16 residues. CDR3 nucleotides: TGCAGTGCTAGAGATTCCAGCGGGAGGGCCGGAGAGACCCAGTACTTC. It encodes CSARDSSGRAGETQYF.

This clonotype has at least ten counts. This chain links TRBV5-1 with TRBJ1-1, with 8 bases lining up with TRBD1. The CDR3 runs 17 residues. V lost 2 bases, J lost 0 bases, and 9 bases stayed unmatched. Germline V CDR1 and CDR2: SGHRS, YFSETQ. Here the CDR3 reads CASSFGTGSAMNTEAFF. CDR3 nucleotide sequence: TGCGCCAGCAGCTTCGGGACAGGTTCGGCAATGAACACTGAAGCTTTCTTT.

There are a few counts of this clonotype. CDR3 sequence (DNA): TGTGCCATCCTTGGGGCCCCGGGACAAATGAACACTGAAGCTTTCTTT. Amino acids: CAILGAPGQMNTEAFF. The V call is TRBV10-3, the J call TRBJ1-1; the D gene is possibly TRBD1 (6 bases). CDR3 length: 16 residues. Trimming pared 8 bases from V and 0 bases from J, leaving 19 bases between. Germline V gene sequence: CDR1 ENHRY, CDR2 SYGVKD.

This clonotype has only a few counts. The V gene is TRBV6-1, the J gene TRBJ2-1; TRBD2 agrees at 8 bases. This CDR3 has 14 amino acids. Losses at the gene ends were 7 bases for V and 6 bases for J; bases not matched to a gene: 8. CDR1 and CDR2 (germline): MNHNS, SASEGT. As DNA, the CDR3 is TGTGCCAGCACTCCACTACTAGCGGCCAATGAGCAGTTCTTC. Its translation is CASTPLLAANEQFF.

The rearrangement links TRBV6-1 to TRBJ1-4, with D tentatively TRBD1 (5 bases). Germline V lookup: CDR1 MNHNS, CDR2 SASEGT. CDR3 size: 15 residues. The V and J ends lost 8 bases and 8 bases respectively, with 21 bases between them. This CDR3 reads CASRGGWGDYEKLFF. The CDR3 nucleotides are TGTGCCAGCCGGGGAGGATGGGGCGATTACGAAAAACTGTTTTTT.

This clonotype showed up many times. The chain combines TRBV20-1 with TRBJ1-2, with a weak D call TRBD1 (5 bases). The CDR3 sequence is 14 residues long. Germline loops: CDR1 DFQATT, CDR2 SNEGSKA (reference sequence). The V end lost 3 bases, the J end lost 5 bases, and 16 bases lay between the germline ends. The CDR3 protein is CSASRLRGLYGYTF. The DNA of the CDR3 is TGCAGTGCTAGTCGTCTTAGGGGATTATATGGCTACACCTTC.

This clonotype was seen a handful of times. The V call is TRBV12-3 or TRBV12-4, the J call TRBJ1-2; a weak D match, TRBD1 (6 bases). This CDR3 has 13 residues. Trimming cost V 1 base and J 7 bases, with 10 bases left between them. DNA for the CDR3: TGTGCCAGCAGTTTAGGGACAGTTACTGGCTACACCTTC. Translation gives CASSLGTVTGYTF.